These T cell receptor beta chains were read from a single sample in a study of blood T cell repertoires in COVID-19. Generated by immunoSEQ multiplex PCR, the TCRdb table keeps only in-frame clones and is missing some. The sample comprises roughly 42,000 clones, 90% to 95% of which are singletons, and 0.3% to 0.4% rests with the top ten. Sequenced sample: peripheral blood. The receptor set was obtained from a man between 50 and 59 years old with COVID-19, enrolled during active disease. Both conserved end residues are part of each CDR3. D genes are given only for firm matches. Not every row has a clone size; where given, it reads once, few, many or a size class.

clone_size j_call cdr3_length d_call v_call cdr3_nt cdr3_aa
NA TRBJ2-1 13 TRBD1 TRBV3-1/TRBV3-2 TGTGCCAGCAGTCTCCCGGGACAGGGTGAGCAGTTCTTC CASSLPGQGEQFF
NA TRBJ2-3 13 NA TRBV27 TGTGCCAGCAGTTTATCGCGAACAGATACGCAGTATTTT CASSLSRTDTQYF
NA TRBJ1-2 16 NA TRBV7-8 TGTGCCAGCAGCTTAGTGGCAGGGGAAACTAACTATGGCTACACCTTC CASSLVAGETNYGYTF
NA TRBJ2-5 14 NA TRBV5-1 TGCGCCAGCAGTGGCAGCCGAGGGGGAGAGACCCAGTACTTC CASSGSRGGETQYF
NA TRBJ1-2 13 NA TRBV12-3/TRBV12-4 TGTGCCAGCAGCCACAGGGAGGGCTATGGCTACACCTTC CASSHREGYGYTF
NA TRBJ1-4 14 NA TRBV5-5 TGTGCCAGCAGCTTGCGCGGTAGTGATGAAAAACTGTTTTTT CASSLRGSDEKLFF
NA TRBJ2-7 14 TRBD1 TRBV6-6 TGTGCCAGCAGTTTATGGGACAGTCCCTACGAGCAGTACTTC CASSLWDSPYEQYF
NA TRBJ2-2 16 NA TRBV7-9 TGTGCCAGCAGCTTAGGAGGGCTACCAAACACCGGGGAGCTGTTTTTT CASSLGGLPNTGELFF
NA TRBJ2-7 15 TRBD2 TRBV5-6 TGTGCCAGCAGCTTCCTTAGCGGGAGGGCCAGCGAGCAGTACTTC CASSFLSGRASEQYF
NA TRBJ2-6 19 TRBD2 TRBV3-1/TRBV3-2 TGTGCCAGCAGCCGCCCAGGGCTAGCGGGAGGCACTGGGGCCAACGTCCTGACTTTC CASSRPGLAGGTGANVLTF
few TRBJ2-7 13 NA TRBV4-1 TGCGCCAGCAGTCCTCGAGGGTCCTACGAGCAGTACTTC CASSPRGSYEQYF
NA TRBJ2-1 16 NA TRBV9 TGTGCCAGCAGCGTAGCGAGGGCGGGTACCTACAATGAGCAGTTCTTC CASSVARAGTYNEQFF
NA TRBJ2-1 15 NA TRBV5-1 TGCGCCAGCAGCTCAACTGGGAGCTCCTACAATGAGCAGTTCTTC CASSSTGSSYNEQFF
once TRBJ1-4 16 TRBD1 TRBV7-9 TGTGCCAGCAGCTCCGGACAGGGTTCAACTAATGAAAAACTGTTTTTT CASSSGQGSTNEKLFF
NA TRBJ1-1 12 TRBD1 TRBV7-9 TGTGCCAGCAGCTTAGGGGGGACAGGTCCTTTCTTT CASSLGGTGPFF
NA TRBJ2-1 11 NA TRBV29-1 TGCAGCGTTGACAGGGCCGGTGAGCAGTTCTTC CSVDRAGEQFF
NA TRBJ2-2 19 TRBD1 TRBV27 TGTGCCAGCAGTTTCAGGGGGACAGGGGCTGGGACTAACGCCCGGGAGCTGTTTTTT CASSFRGTGAGTNARELFF
NA TRBJ2-3 11 NA TRBV29-1 TGCAGCGTGTCCTCAGGGGATACGCAGTATTTT CSVSSGDTQYF
NA TRBJ2-1 15 NA TRBV21-1 TGTGCCAGCAGCAAAGGGCAGCGGGAGAGGAGTGAGCAGTTCTTC CASSKGQRERSEQFF
NA TRBJ1-4 16 NA TRBV28 TGTGCCACCCAATGGACCTCCCCCAAGGGGCATGAAAAACTGTTTTTT CATQWTSPKGHEKLFF
NA TRBJ2-7 16 NA TRBV19 TGTGCCAGTAGTCCGCGACTAGACGGGAGCTCCTACGAGCAGTACTTC CASSPRLDGSSYEQYF
NA TRBJ1-2 15 NA TRBV4-3 TGCGCCAGCAGCCAAGTGGCAGGGAGGGACTATGGCTACACCTTC CASSQVAGRDYGYTF
NA TRBJ1-2 18 NA TRBV15 TGTGCCACCAGCAGGGGCGTGCGGGCCGCTCTTCGTGATTATGGCTACACCTTC CATSRGVRAALRDYGYTF